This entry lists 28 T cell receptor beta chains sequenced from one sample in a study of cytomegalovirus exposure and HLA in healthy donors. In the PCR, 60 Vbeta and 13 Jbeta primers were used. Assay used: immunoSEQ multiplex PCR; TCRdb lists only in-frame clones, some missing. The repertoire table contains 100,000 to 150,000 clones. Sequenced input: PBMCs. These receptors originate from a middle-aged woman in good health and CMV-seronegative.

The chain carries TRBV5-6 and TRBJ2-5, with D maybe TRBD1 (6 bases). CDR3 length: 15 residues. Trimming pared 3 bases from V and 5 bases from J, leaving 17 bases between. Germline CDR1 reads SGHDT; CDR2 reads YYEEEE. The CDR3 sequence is CASSSGVSLGETQYF. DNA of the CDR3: TGTGCCAGCAGCTCAGGGGTCTCGCTGGGGGAGACCCAGTACTTC.

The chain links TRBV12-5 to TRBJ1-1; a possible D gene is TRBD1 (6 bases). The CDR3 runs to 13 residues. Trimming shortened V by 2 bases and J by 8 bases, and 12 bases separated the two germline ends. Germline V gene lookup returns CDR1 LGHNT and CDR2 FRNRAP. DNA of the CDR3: TGTGCTAGTGGTTTGACACAGGGTTCCGAAGCTTTCTTT. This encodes CASGLTQGSEAFF.

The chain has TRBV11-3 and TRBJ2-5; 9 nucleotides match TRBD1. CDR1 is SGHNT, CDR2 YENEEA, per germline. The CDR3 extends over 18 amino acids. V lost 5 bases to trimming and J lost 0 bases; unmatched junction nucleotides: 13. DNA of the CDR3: TGTGCCAGCAGCACTCGATCTCGGACAGGGGCGTACCAAGAGACCCAGTACTTC. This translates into CASSTRSRTGAYQETQYF.

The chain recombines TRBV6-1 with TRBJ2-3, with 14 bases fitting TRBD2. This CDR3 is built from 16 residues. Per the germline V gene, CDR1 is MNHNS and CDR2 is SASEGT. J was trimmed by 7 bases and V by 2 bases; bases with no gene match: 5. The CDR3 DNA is TGTGCCAGCAGTGAAATGACTAGCGGGGGGGCATATACGCAGTATTTT. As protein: CASSEMTSGGAYTQYF.

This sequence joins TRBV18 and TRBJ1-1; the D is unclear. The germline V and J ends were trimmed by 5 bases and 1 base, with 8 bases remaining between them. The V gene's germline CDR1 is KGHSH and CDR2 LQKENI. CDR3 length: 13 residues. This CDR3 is CASSAGKNTEAFF. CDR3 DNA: TGTGCCAGCTCAGCTGGCAAGAACACTGAAGCTTTCTTT.

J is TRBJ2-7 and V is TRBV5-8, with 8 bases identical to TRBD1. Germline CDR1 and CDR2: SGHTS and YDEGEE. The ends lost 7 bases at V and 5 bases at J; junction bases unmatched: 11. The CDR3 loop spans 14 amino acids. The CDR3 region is CASVRGQGANEQYF. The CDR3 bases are TGTGCCAGCGTTAGGGGGCAGGGGGCCAACGAGCAGTACTTC.

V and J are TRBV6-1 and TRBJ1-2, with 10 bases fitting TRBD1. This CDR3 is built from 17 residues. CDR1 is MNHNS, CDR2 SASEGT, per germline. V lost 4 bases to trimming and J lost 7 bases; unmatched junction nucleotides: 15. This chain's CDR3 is CASSALRDRGRLGGYTF. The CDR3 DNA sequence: TGTGCCAGCAGTGCATTAAGGGACAGGGGTCGACTCGGTGGCTACACCTTC.

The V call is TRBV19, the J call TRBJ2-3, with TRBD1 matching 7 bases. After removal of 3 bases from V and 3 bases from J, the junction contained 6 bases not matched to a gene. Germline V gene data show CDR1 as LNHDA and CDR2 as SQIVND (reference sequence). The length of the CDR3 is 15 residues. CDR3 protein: CASSILRQGTDTQYF. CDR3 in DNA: TGTGCCAGTAGTATTCTCCGACAGGGAACAGATACGCAGTATTTT.

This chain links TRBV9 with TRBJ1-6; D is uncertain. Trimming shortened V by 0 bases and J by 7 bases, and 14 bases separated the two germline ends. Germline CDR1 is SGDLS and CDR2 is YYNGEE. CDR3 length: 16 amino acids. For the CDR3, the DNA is TGTGCCAGCAGCGTAGGAATTTCGCGGGAGAATTCACCCCTCCACTTT. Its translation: CASSVGISRENSPLHF.

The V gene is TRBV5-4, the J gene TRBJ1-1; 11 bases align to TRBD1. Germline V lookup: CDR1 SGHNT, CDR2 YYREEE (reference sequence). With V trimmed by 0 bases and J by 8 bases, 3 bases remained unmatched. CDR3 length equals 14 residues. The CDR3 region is CASSLGGDRGEAFF. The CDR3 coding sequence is TGTGCCAGCAGCTTGGGGGGGGACAGGGGGGAAGCTTTCTTT.

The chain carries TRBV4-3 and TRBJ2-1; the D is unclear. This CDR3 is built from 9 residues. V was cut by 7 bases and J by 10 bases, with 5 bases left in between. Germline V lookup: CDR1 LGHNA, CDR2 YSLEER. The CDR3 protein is CASKEEQFF. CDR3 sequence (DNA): TGCGCCAGCAAGGAGGAGCAGTTCTTC.

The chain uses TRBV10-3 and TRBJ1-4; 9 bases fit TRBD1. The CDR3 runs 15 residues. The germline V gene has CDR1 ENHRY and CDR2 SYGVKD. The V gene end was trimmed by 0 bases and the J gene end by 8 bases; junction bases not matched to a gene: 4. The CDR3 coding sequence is TGTGCCATCAGTGAGTCCCCGGGACAGGGAGAAAAACTGTTTTTT. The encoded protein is CAISESPGQGEKLFF.

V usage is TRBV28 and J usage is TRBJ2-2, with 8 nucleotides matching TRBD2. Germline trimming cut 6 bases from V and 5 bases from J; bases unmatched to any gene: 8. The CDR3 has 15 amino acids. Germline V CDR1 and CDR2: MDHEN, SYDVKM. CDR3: CASRKSSGETGELFF. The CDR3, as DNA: TGTGCCAGCAGAAAAAGTAGCGGGGAAACCGGGGAGCTGTTTTTT.

CDR3 DNA: TGTGCCAGTAGTATAGGTACGGGATCCTACGAGCAGTACGTC. Encoded protein: CASSIGTGSYEQYV. This rearrangement joins TRBV19 to TRBJ2-7, with a tentative D call TRBD2 (5 bases). Germline CDR1 is LNHDA and CDR2 is SQIVND (reference sequence). V shed 1 base and J shed 1 base, with 8 bases lying between them. This CDR3 has 14 residues.

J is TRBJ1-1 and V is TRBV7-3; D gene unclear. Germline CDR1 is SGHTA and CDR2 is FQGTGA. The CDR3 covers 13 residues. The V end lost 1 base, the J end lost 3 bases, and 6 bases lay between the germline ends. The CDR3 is CASSLMSYTEAFF. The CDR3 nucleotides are TGTGCCAGCAGCTTAATGTCCTACACTGAAGCTTTCTTT. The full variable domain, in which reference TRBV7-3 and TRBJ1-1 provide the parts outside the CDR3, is GAGVSQTPSNKVTEKGKYVELRCDPISGHTALYWYRQSLGQGPEFLIYFQGTGAADDSGLPNDRFFAVRPEGSVSTLKIQRTERGDSAVYLCASSLMSYTEAFFGQGTRLTVV.

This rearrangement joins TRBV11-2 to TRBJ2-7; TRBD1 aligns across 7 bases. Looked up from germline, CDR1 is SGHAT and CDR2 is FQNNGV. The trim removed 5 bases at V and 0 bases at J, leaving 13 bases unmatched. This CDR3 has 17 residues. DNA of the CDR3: TGTGCCAGCAGCGCCACGCAAAACAGGGGCCACTCCTACGAGCAGTACTTC. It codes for CASSATQNRGHSYEQYF.

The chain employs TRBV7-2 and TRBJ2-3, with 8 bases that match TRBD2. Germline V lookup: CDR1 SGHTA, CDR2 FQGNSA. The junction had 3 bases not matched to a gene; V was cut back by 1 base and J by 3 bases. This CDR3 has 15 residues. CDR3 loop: CASSLGPGGTDTQYF. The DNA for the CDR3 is TGTGCCAGCAGCTTAGGACCGGGAGGGACAGATACGCAGTATTTT.

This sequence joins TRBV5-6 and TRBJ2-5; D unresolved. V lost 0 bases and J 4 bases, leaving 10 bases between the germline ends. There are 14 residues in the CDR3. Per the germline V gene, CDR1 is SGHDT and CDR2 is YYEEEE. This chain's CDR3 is CASSLEQLLETQYF. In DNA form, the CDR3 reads TGTGCCAGCAGCTTGGAACAGCTCTTAGAGACCCAGTACTTC.

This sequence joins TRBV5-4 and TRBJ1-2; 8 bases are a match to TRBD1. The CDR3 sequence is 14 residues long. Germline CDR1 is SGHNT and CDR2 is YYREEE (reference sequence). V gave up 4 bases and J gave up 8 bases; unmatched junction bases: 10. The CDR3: CASSPETRGQGYTF. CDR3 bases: TGTGCCAGCAGCCCGGAGACCAGGGGGCAGGGCTACACCTTC.

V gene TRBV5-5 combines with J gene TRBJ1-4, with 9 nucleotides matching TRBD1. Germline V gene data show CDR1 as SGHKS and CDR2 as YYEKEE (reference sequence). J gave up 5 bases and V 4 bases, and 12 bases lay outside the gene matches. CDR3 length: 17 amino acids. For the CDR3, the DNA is TGTGCCAGCAGCCAGAATCCCGGGACAGGGCCCAATGAAAAACTGTTTTTT. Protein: CASSQNPGTGPNEKLFF.

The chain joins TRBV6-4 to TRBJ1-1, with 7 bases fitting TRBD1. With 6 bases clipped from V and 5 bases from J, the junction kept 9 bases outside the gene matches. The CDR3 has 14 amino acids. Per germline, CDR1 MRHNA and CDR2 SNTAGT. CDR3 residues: CASRLNYRGTEAFF. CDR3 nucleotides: TGTGCCAGCAGACTAAATTACAGGGGAACTGAAGCTTTCTTT.

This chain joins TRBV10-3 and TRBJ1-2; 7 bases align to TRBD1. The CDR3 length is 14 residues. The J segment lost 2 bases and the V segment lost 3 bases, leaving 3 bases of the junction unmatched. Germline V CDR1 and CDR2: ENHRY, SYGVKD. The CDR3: CAISEPGQNYGYTF. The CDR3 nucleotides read TGTGCCATCAGTGAACCGGGACAGAACTATGGCTACACCTTC.

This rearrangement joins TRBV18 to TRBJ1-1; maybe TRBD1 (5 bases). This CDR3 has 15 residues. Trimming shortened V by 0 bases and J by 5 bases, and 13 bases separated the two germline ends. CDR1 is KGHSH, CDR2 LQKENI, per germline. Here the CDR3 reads CASSPPSARATEAFF. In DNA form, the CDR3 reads TGTGCCAGCTCACCACCCTCGGCCAGGGCAACTGAAGCTTTCTTT.

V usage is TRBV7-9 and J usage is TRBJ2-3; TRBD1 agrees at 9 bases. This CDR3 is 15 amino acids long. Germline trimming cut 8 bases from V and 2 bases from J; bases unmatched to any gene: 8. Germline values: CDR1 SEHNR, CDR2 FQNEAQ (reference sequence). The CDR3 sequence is CASLGDRVFTDTQYF. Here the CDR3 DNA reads TGTGCCAGCCTGGGGGACAGGGTGTTCACAGATACGCAGTATTTT.

DNA of the CDR3: TGTGCCAGCAGCTTCGGGGGACAGGGTTTTTACGAGCAGTACTTC. This translates into CASSFGGQGFYEQYF. The chain recombines TRBV7-9 with TRBJ2-5; 9 bases align to TRBD1. The end of the DNA aligns better with TRBJ2-7, so the J call may be wrong. This CDR3 has 15 amino acids. Germline CDR1 is SEHNR and CDR2 is FQNEAQ (reference sequence).

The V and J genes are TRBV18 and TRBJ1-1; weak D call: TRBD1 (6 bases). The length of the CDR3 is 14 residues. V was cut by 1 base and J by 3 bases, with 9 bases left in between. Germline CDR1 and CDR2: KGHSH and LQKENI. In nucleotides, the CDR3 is TGTGCCAGCTCACCACGTCACAGGGACACTGAAGCTTTCTTT. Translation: CASSPRHRDTEAFF.

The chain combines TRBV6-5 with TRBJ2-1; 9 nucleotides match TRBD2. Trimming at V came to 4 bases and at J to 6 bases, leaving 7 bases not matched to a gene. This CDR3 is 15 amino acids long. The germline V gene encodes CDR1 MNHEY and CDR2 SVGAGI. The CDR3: CASSSGTSRINEQFF. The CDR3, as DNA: TGTGCCAGCAGTTCCGGGACTAGCAGAATCAATGAGCAGTTCTTC.

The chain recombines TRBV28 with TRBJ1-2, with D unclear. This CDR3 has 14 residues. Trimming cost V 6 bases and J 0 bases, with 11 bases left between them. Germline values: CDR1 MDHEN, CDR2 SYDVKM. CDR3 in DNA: TGTGCCAGCAGGTTGACACCGACTAACTATGGCTACACCTTC. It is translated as CASRLTPTNYGYTF.